The 7 T cell receptor beta chains presented below share a single source sample, sequenced in a study of CD8+ T cells in alopecia areata (dated by TCRdb to the late 2010s). The receptor library was made with the immunoSEQ multiplex PCR assay. RNA was extracted from all samples and reverse transcribed into cDNA as template for TCR sequencing. The table comes from immuneACCESS by way of TCRdb, which keeps in-frame sequences with V and J called. Part of the clones is missing from these tables; in studies checked, under half for an unresolved V gene and the rest for unknown reasons. Within this sample are some 150,000 clones, with roughly three fifths of them counted one time only. 6.4% of the sample lies in the top ten. Per the publication, the time point label means: baseline before oral tofacitinib. The sample consisted of CD4+ T cells sorted from blood, taken at week 0. The receptor set was obtained from a human donor with alopecia areata.

V and J are TRBV30 and TRBJ2-1, with unresolved D. The V end lost 3 bases, the J end lost 9 bases, and 12 bases lay between the germline ends. This CDR3 is 12 amino acids long. Germline loops: CDR1 GTSNPN, CDR2 SVGIG (reference sequence). The CDR3 reads CAWSLNWGEQFF. The CDR3 DNA follows: TGTGCCTGGAGCCTGAACTGGGGTGAGCAGTTCTTC.

The gene calls are TRBV5-6 and TRBJ1-1; no clear D gene. The germline V gene encodes CDR1 SGHDT and CDR2 YYEEEE. The CDR3 consists of 12 residues. V lost 4 bases and J lost 6, with 10 bases in between. CDR3 residues: CASSPRSAEAFF. DNA for the CDR3: TGTGCCAGCAGCCCCCGGAGCGCTGAAGCTTTCTTT. Full variable domain (rest looked up from reference TRBV5-6 and TRBJ1-1): DAGVTQSPTHLIKTRGQQVTLRCSPKSGHDTVSWYQQALGQGPQFIFQYYEEEERQRGNFPDRFSGHQFPNYSSELNVNALLLGDSALYLCASSPRSAEAFFGQGTRLTVV.

The chain links TRBV20-1 to TRBJ2-7, with D maybe TRBD2 (5 bases). Germline V lookup: CDR1 DFQATT, CDR2 SNEGSKA (reference sequence). CDR3 length equals 11 residues. Deletions cut 5 bases from V and 3 bases from J, with 8 bases between. CDR3 DNA: TGCAGTGCTTCACTAGTCTACGAGCAGTACTTC. It yields the protein CSASLVYEQYF.

CDR3 loop: CASSPRGGEQYF. CDR3 nucleotides: TGTGCCAGCAGCCCCAGGGGGGGCGAGCAGTACTTC. This chain joins TRBV7-2 and TRBJ2-7; the D call may be TRBD1 or TRBD2 (7 bases each). CDR3 length equals 12 residues. The ends were cut back, 5 bases at V and 6 bases at J, with 11 bases in the middle. The V gene's germline CDR1 is SGHTA and CDR2 FQGNSA.

The chain joins TRBV29-1 to TRBJ1-1, with no clear D. Germline V gene lookup returns CDR1 SQVTM and CDR2 ANQGSEA. The CDR3 has 13 amino acids. CDR3 protein: CAISSREGTEAFF. The DNA of the CDR3 is TGCGCTATCAGCAGTAGGGAGGGCACTGAAGCTTTCTTT.

The chain couples TRBV30 to TRBJ2-3; 9 positions match TRBD2. V gave up 4 bases and J gave up 4 bases; unmatched junction bases: 6. The CDR3 length is 14 residues. Germline CDR1 and CDR2: GTSNPN and SVGIG (reference sequence). The chain's CDR3 is CAWNAGGQADTQYF. As DNA, the CDR3 is TGTGCCTGGAACGCGGGGGGGCAGGCAGATACGCAGTATTTT.

The chain joins TRBV29-1 to TRBJ2-3, with D hard to call. The ends were cut back, 6 bases at V and 1 base at J, with 11 bases in the middle. This CDR3 has 13 amino acids. Germline CDR1 and CDR2: SQVTM and ANQGSEA. CDR3 protein: CSVGATGTDTQYF. The CDR3 DNA reads as TGCAGCGTAGGAGCAACGGGCACAGATACGCAGTATTTT.